This T cell receptor beta chain was captured by sequencing in a study of metastatic and nonmetastatic thyroid tumors (dated by TCRdb to between 2020 and 2021). Study-wide context: Repertoires from peripheral blood and from tumor or nodule tissue samples of malignant and benign thyroid patients were compared. Broad study findings and their caveats: In both blood and tumor samples, TCR beta diversity was reported to be significantly higher in malignant tumors than in benign nodules.

The library was obtained by PCR. TCRdb shows the sequencer as Illumina HiSeq 4000. High-throughput sequencing was used to profile the TCR beta-chain CDR3 region of every patient. On the authors' methods: Drawing on CDR3 differences between clinicopathological groups, the researchers built a classifier meant to tell apart patients with distant-metastatic papillary thyroid cancer. Repertoire diversity was assessed with the Shannon index, and tumor-blood repertoire similarity with the Morisita-Horn index. TCRdb applied fastp at Q25 and MiXCR to the public reads, then kept only in-frame beta chains. These V and J calls derive from TCRdb rather than the authors' analysis. The sample records 20,000 to 25,000 clones, 20% of which are singletons. The ten biggest clones cover around 4% of the sample. Concerning this clone itself: Its binding antigen is unknown. One base away there is no much larger clone; base qualities are not given.

Compared with germline, V lacks 3 bases and J lacks 1 base; bases without a gene match: 2. Measured from the cysteine to the valine, the CDR3 is 13 residues long. Kept here is only the CDR3 DNA, which spans 39 bases and is read in frame from base 1. From the germline V gene (reference sequence), CDR1 is GTSNPN and CDR2 is SVGIG. No patient had received any treatment before thyroid surgery. Using T-cell receptor beta sequencing, the researchers looked back retrospectively at clinical samples from patients, gathered between about 2012 and 2018. The sequenced sample was adjacent normal tissue. The rearrangement combines TRBV30 with TRBJ2-7, with TRBD2 matching 8 junction bases. This sequence originates from a female donor with papillary thyroid cancer or a benign thyroid nodule (not recorded which). Some clones in this sample may be carry-over from other donors' samples. The nucleotide sequence is given as TGTGCCTGGAGCGGGAGGGAATCCTACGAGCAGTACGTC. It encodes CAWSGRESYEQYV.